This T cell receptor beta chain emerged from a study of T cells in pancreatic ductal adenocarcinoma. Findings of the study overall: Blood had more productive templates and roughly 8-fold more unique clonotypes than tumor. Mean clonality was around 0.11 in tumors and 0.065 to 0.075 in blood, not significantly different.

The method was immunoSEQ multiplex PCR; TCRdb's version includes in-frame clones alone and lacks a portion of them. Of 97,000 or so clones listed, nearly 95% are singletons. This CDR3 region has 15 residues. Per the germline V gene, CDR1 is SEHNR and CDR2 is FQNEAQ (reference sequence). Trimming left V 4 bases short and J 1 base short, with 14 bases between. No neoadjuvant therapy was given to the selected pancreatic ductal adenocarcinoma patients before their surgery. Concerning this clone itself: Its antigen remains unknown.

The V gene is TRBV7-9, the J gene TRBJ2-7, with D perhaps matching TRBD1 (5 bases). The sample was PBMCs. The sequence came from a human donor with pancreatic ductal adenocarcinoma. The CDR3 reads CASSSDRVVSYEQYF. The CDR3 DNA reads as TGTGCCAGCAGCTCCGACAGAGTCGTTTCCTACGAGCAGTACTTC.